This T cell receptor (beta chain) was sequenced in a study of graft-versus-host responses after intestinal transplantation. Background on the study: Each transplant was multivisceral, liver-intestinal, or isolated intestinal. The study gave all recipients anti-thymocyte globulin induction, then tacrolimus and steroids for two to three years.

The protocol was immunoSEQ multiplex PCR, while the TCRdb copy is restricted to in-frame clones and leaves out a portion. The table has 74,000 or so clones, roughly 90% seen once. Of note for this clone: Its antigen is unidentified.

Study results and limitations: Where graft-donor T cell macrochimerism was present, patients had high graft-versus-host to host-versus-graft clonal ratios in allografts.

The CDR3 extends over 15 amino acids. Deletions cut 4 bases from V and 5 bases from J, with 14 bases between. Germline loops: CDR1 SGHNT, CDR2 YENEEA. The clonotype originates from a human patient who received an intestinal transplant, so some T cells may come from the graft donor. This material consisted of PBMCs, taken 98 days after intestinal transplantation. The chain recombines TRBV11-3 with TRBJ1-4; maybe TRBD1 (6 bases). CDR3 amino acids: CASSSQTGGNEKLFF. DNA for the CDR3: TGTGCCAGCAGCTCCCAGACAGGAGGAAATGAAAAACTGTTTTTT.